Listed here are 5 T cell receptor beta chains from one sample, sequenced in a study of blood T cell repertoires in COVID-19. TCRdb's copy holds only in-frame clones and misses some; the assay was immunoSEQ multiplex PCR. The sample holds 130,000 to 150,000 clones, around 84% seen once. Input material: PBMCs or T cells enriched from blood (not recorded which). The source is a woman between 50 and 59 years old who had been exposed to COVID-19.

The CDR3 reads CASSLWGGAKTQYF. The CDR3 bases are TGTGCCAGCAGTTTATGGGGGGGCGCAAAGACCCAGTACTTC. The chain uses TRBV27 and TRBJ2-5, with D maybe TRBD2 (7 bases). The CDR3 is 14 residues long. Germline V gene data show CDR1 as MNHEY and CDR2 as SMNVEV (reference sequence). V lost 1 base and J lost 6, with 12 bases in between.

The chain is built from TRBV5-6 and TRBJ2-5; 14 nucleotides agree with TRBD2. Trimming at V came to 3 bases and at J to 0 bases, leaving 7 bases not matched to a gene. The CDR3 has 18 amino acids. Germline CDR1 is SGHDT and CDR2 is YYEEEE. The CDR3 reads CASSSRLAGGSYQETQYF. CDR3 nucleotides: TGTGCCAGCAGCTCCCGACTAGCGGGGGGGTCGTACCAAGAGACCCAGTACTTC.

The chain is built from TRBV5-6 and TRBJ1-2; D is unresolved. The CDR3 runs to 12 residues. Trimming removed 4 bases at V and 2 bases at J, with 6 bases between. The germline V gene has CDR1 SGHDT and CDR2 YYEEEE. Here the CDR3 DNA reads TGTGCCAGCAGCGCGGAGAACTATGGCTACACCTTC. Protein product: CASSAENYGYTF.

Only one count was recorded for this clone. The chain uses TRBV3-1 (or the pseudogene TRBV3-2) and TRBJ2-3, with TRBD2 matching over 13 bases. The CDR3 is made up of 18 amino acids. Germline V lookup: CDR1 LGHDT, CDR2 YNNKEL (reference sequence). Trimming removed 4 bases from V and 4 bases from J; junction bases left unmatched: 11. In DNA, the CDR3 is TGTGCCAGCAGCCGCTGGACTAGCGGGAGCACACATTCAGATACGCAGTATTTT. This gives the protein CASSRWTSGSTHSDTQYF.

J is TRBJ2-6 and V is TRBV20-1, with TRBD1 matching 8 bases. Germline CDR1 DFQATT, CDR2 SNEGSKA (reference sequence). There are 15 residues in the CDR3. J gave up 8 bases and V 3 bases, and 9 bases lay outside the gene matches. CDR3 bases: TGCAGTGCTAGTCCCCTGACAGGGGAACCCAACGTCCTGACTTTC. Amino acids: CSASPLTGEPNVLTF.